Below are 31 T cell receptor beta chains sequenced from a single sample in a study of cytomegalovirus exposure and HLA in healthy donors. PCR was performed using 60 Vbeta and 13 Jbeta primers. Generated by immunoSEQ multiplex PCR, the TCRdb table keeps only in-frame clones and is missing some. The sample lists 150,000 to 180,000 clones; roughly 80% were seen once. What was sequenced was PBMCs. These TCRs come from a man aged 25-40 years in good health and CMV-seropositive.

On this clone: Other DNA sequences in this sample translate to the same CDR3. The rearrangement joins TRBV7-2 to TRBJ2-1; TRBD2 agrees at 9 bases. This CDR3 comprises 14 residues. V was pared by 3 bases and J by 10 bases, with 7 bases of the junction left unmatched. Germline V lookup: CDR1 SGHTA, CDR2 FQGNSA. This CDR3 is CASSFSGSRGEQFF. CDR3 bases: TGTGCCAGCAGCTTTAGCGGGAGCCGTGGCGAGCAGTTCTTC. The full variable domain, with the rest looked up from reference TRBV7-2 and TRBJ2-1, is GAGVSQSPSNKVTEKGKDVELRCDPISGHTALYWYRQSLGQGLEFLIYFQGNSAPDKSGLPSDRFSAERTGGSVSTLTIQRTQQEDSAVYLCASSFSGSRGEQFFGPGTRLTVL.

The genes are TRBV7-9 and TRBJ2-1, with a weak D call TRBD2 (7 bases). Trimming removed 5 bases from V and 7 bases from J, with 18 bases in between. This CDR3 comprises 15 residues. Germline V CDR1 and CDR2: SEHNR, FQNEAQ (reference sequence). The CDR3 nucleotides read TGTGCCAGCAGCCCCCGTTGGGGGGGCGAAAATGAGCAGTTCTTC. Residues: CASSPRWGGENEQFF.

The chain links TRBV5-4 to TRBJ1-5, with D perhaps matching TRBD1 (6 bases). CDR3 length: 14 amino acids. Germline CDR1 SGHNT, CDR2 YYREEE (reference sequence). Trimming left V 0 bases short and J 9 bases short, with 13 bases between. As DNA, the CDR3 is TGTGCCAGCAGCTTGGACAGGGCAGAAATGCCCCAGCATTTT. As protein: CASSLDRAEMPQHF.

The chain uses TRBV30 and TRBJ2-5, with 12 bases that match TRBD2. Trimming at V came to 2 bases and at J to 5 bases, leaving 9 bases not matched to a gene. The CDR3 spans 16 residues. Per germline, CDR1 GTSNPN and CDR2 SVGIG (reference sequence). The CDR3 loop reads CAWSFSSGRAGETQYF. The CDR3 region has the DNA TGTGCCTGGAGTTTTTCTAGCGGGAGGGCCGGGGAGACCCAGTACTTC.

The chain joins TRBV27 to TRBJ2-7, with 11 bases aligning to TRBD2. The CDR3 contains 15 residues. Germline loops: CDR1 MNHEY, CDR2 SMNVEV (reference sequence). Trimming removed 6 bases from V and 3 bases from J; junction bases left unmatched: 7. CDR3 DNA: TGTGCCAGCAGACTATCGACTAGCGGGAACTACGAGCAGTACTTC. Protein product: CASRLSTSGNYEQYF.

The rearrangement joins TRBV19 to TRBJ1-1; D not resolved. This CDR3 region has 14 residues. V was shortened by 4 bases and J by 3 bases, with 12 bases between the two germline ends. Per germline, CDR1 LNHDA and CDR2 SQIVND (reference sequence). CDR3 nucleotides: TGTGCCAGTAGTACCCGCGGGAGTGACACTGAAGCTTTCTTT. This sequence encodes CASSTRGSDTEAFF.

The chain employs TRBV27 and TRBJ2-2; TRBD2 matches at 10 bases. Germline trimming cut 4 bases from V and 6 bases from J; bases unmatched to any gene: 11. This CDR3 has 17 amino acids. Germline CDR1 is MNHEY and CDR2 is SMNVEV (reference sequence). CDR3 bases: TGTGCCAGCAGTTCCCTAGCGGGAGCAGGATATCCCGGGGAGCTGTTTTTT. Protein product: CASSSLAGAGYPGELFF.

The chain carries TRBV28 and TRBJ2-7; TRBD2 aligns across 13 bases. This CDR3 region has 16 residues. Germline CDR1 is MDHEN and CDR2 is SYDVKM. J lost 3 bases, V lost 5 bases, and 7 bases had no gene match. The CDR3 DNA reads as TGTGCCAGCAGTCTGCGGACTAGCGGGAGACTCTACGAGCAGTACTTC. Its translation is CASSLRTSGRLYEQYF.

The chain employs TRBV7-3 and TRBJ2-5, with 7 bases that match TRBD1. V lost 5 bases, J lost 1 base, and 10 bases stayed unmatched. This CDR3 is built from 16 residues. Germline CDR1 is SGHTA and CDR2 is FQGTGA. CDR3 sequence (DNA): TGTGCCAGCAGCAAACAAAGGGGGCTCGTCCAAGAGACCCAGTACTTC. Protein product: CASSKQRGLVQETQYF.

This chain links TRBV13 with TRBJ1-1; 7 nucleotides line up with TRBD1. Trimming cost V 0 bases and J 5 bases; bases outside gene matches: 6. The CDR3 spans 15 residues. CDR1 is PRHDT, CDR2 FYEKMQ, per germline (reference sequence). CDR3 sequence (DNA): TGTGCCAGCAGCTTAGGCCGGACAGGCAAGACTGAAGCTTTCTTT. Its protein product is CASSLGRTGKTEAFF.

The gene calls are TRBV28 and TRBJ2-7, with 8 nucleotides matching TRBD1. This CDR3 comprises 16 residues. With 6 bases clipped from V and 5 bases from J, the junction kept 15 bases outside the gene matches. CDR1 and CDR2 (germline): MDHEN, SYDVKM. The CDR3 DNA follows: TGTGCCAGCAGACAAGATTGGACAGGGAGTATGAACGAGCAGTACTTC. This sequence encodes CASRQDWTGSMNEQYF.

The chain carries TRBV5-8 and TRBJ2-2, with D perhaps matching TRBD2 (6 bases). The CDR3 sequence is 17 residues long. Germline V lookup: CDR1 SGHTS, CDR2 YDEGEE. Trimming took 2 bases from V and 5 from J, leaving 19 bases between them. The CDR3 DNA reads as TGTGCCAGCAGCTTAAGGGACTCCGATTTTGGGACCGGGGAGCTGTTTTTT. It is translated as CASSLRDSDFGTGELFF.

This chain uses TRBV5-6 with TRBJ2-6; D perhaps matches TRBD2 (5 bases). Trimming left V 4 bases short and J 0 bases short, with 11 bases between. Germline V CDR1 and CDR2: SGHDT, YYEEEE. This CDR3 is built from 16 residues. DNA for the CDR3: TGTGCCAGCAGCCGGGAACGGAGCTCTGGGGCCAACGTCCTGACTTTC. Residues: CASSRERSSGANVLTF.

With regard to this clone: Other DNA sequences in this specimen translate into the identical CDR3. The chain combines TRBV25-1 with TRBJ1-4; no firm D call. V lost 7 bases and J lost 8, with 11 bases in between. CDR3 length: 12 amino acids. From germline, CDR1 is MGHDK and CDR2 SYGVNS. The DNA of the CDR3 is TGTGCCAGCAATCGAGGGTGGGAAAAACTGTTTTTT. It specifies CASNRGWEKLFF.

This chain joins TRBV6-1 and TRBJ2-7; unclear D gene. V was shortened by 3 bases and J by 6 bases, with 12 bases between the two germline ends. The CDR3 covers 13 residues. CDR1 is MNHNS, CDR2 SASEGT, per germline. DNA for the CDR3: TGTGCCAGCAGTGAGTTAGCCGCCGGCGAGCAGTACTTC. Residues: CASSELAAGEQYF.

This clone has just a few counts. This sequence joins TRBV15 and TRBJ2-5; 12 nucleotides line up with TRBD2. The DNA end is a closer match to TRBJ2-7, so the J assignment may be wrong. The CDR3 is 14 amino acids. Germline CDR1 LNHNV, CDR2 YYDKDF (reference sequence). The CDR3 region has the DNA TGTGCCACCAGCCGACTAGCGGGAGTACACGAGCAGTACTTC. Its protein is CATSRLAGVHEQYF.

V is TRBV5-4 and J is TRBJ2-7, with 8 bases lining up with TRBD1. This CDR3 is built from 17 residues. Germline V lookup: CDR1 SGHNT, CDR2 YYREEE (reference sequence). V lost 4 bases, J lost 0 bases, and 12 bases stayed unmatched. The CDR3 here is CASSHGGGDRSSYEQYF. Written as DNA, the CDR3 is TGTGCCAGCAGCCACGGGGGCGGGGACAGGAGCTCCTACGAGCAGTACTTC.

The chain carries TRBV7-9 and TRBJ1-1; 8 bases are a match to TRBD1. Germline V CDR1 and CDR2: SEHNR, FQNEAQ (reference sequence). J was trimmed by 3 bases and V by 3 bases; bases with no gene match: 6. This CDR3 is 15 amino acids long. This chain's CDR3 is CASSFLSTGDTEAFF. The CDR3, as DNA: TGTGCCAGCAGCTTCCTTTCGACAGGGGACACTGAAGCTTTCTTT. The full variable domain, in which reference TRBV7-9 and TRBJ1-1 provide the parts outside the CDR3, is DTGVSQNPRHKITKRGQNVTFRCDPISEHNRLYWYRQTLGQGPEFLTYFQNEAQLEKSRLLSDRFSAERPKGSFSTLEIQRTEQGDSAMYLCASSFLSTGDTEAFFGQGTRLTVV.

CDR3 loop: CASSLLGGEKLFF. DNA for the CDR3: TGTGCCAGCAGTTTACTTGGGGGCGAAAAACTGTTTTTT. The V gene is TRBV27, the J gene TRBJ1-4; D is possibly TRBD1 (6 bases). Germline V gene lookup returns CDR1 MNHEY and CDR2 SMNVEV (reference sequence). This CDR3 spans 13 amino acids. V was shortened by 2 bases and J by 8 bases, with 9 bases between the two germline ends.

This clone was detected a few times. The J gene is TRBJ1-1, the V gene TRBV7-9; TRBD1 is a possible D gene (6 bases). CDR1 and CDR2 (germline): SEHNR, FQNEAQ (reference sequence). V was shortened by 5 bases and J by 1 base, with 11 bases between the two germline ends. The CDR3 sequence is 14 residues long. The CDR3 bases are TGTGCCAGCAGCGCCCGGGACAAGAACACTGAAGCTTTCTTT. Translating it yields CASSARDKNTEAFF.

This chain connects TRBV19 to TRBJ1-4; tentative D call: TRBD1 (6 bases). The CDR3 covers 13 residues. Germline CDR1 LNHDA, CDR2 SQIVND (reference sequence). V lost 10 bases and J lost 4, with 13 bases in between. CDR3 amino acids: CATKQGINEKLFF. The CDR3 nucleotides read TGTGCCACCAAACAGGGAATTAATGAAAAACTGTTTTTT.

This sequence joins TRBV7-9 and TRBJ2-3; possibly TRBD1 for D (5 bases). The CDR3 extends over 16 amino acids. Germline CDR1 and CDR2: SEHNR and FQNEAQ (reference sequence). V gave up 3 bases and J gave up 3 bases, with 16 bases separating them. For the CDR3, the DNA is TGTGCCAGCAGCTTGATTCTAGGGGTTGGGACAGATACGCAGTATTTT. The encoded protein is CASSLILGVGTDTQYF.

The chain recombines TRBV6-6 with TRBJ2-1, with 7 bases fitting TRBD1. The CDR3 is made up of 13 amino acids. The J segment lost 7 bases and the V segment lost 2 bases, leaving 2 bases of the junction unmatched. The germline CDR1 and CDR2 sequences are MNHNY and SVGAGI (reference sequence). The CDR3 loop reads CASSYDRVNEQFF. The CDR3 DNA is TGTGCCAGCAGTTACGACAGGGTTAATGAGCAGTTCTTC.

This clone has more than one count but fewer than ten. The chain has TRBV7-2 and TRBJ1-1, with D unresolved. The V and J ends lost 5 bases and 0 bases respectively, with 7 bases between them. This CDR3 contains 13 residues. The germline gives CDR1 SGHTA, CDR2 FQGNSA. CDR3 protein: CASSLQMNTEAFF. The CDR3, as DNA: TGTGCCAGCAGCCTTCAGATGAACACTGAAGCTTTCTTT.

V and J are TRBV28 and TRBJ2-4; the D gene is possibly TRBD1 (6 bases). Germline CDR1 reads MDHEN; CDR2 reads SYDVKM. Trimming cost V 6 bases and J 1 base, with 7 bases left between them. The CDR3 covers 13 residues. CDR3 DNA sequence: TGTGCCAGCAGGGACAGCGCCAAAAACATTCAGTACTTC. As protein: CASRDSAKNIQYF.

The rearrangement links TRBV4-2 to TRBJ2-1, with a tentative D call TRBD1 (6 bases). V lost 4 bases and J 0 bases, leaving 13 bases between the germline ends. CDR3 size: 16 residues. In germline, CDR1 is LGHNA, CDR2 YNFKEQ. As DNA, the CDR3 is TGTGCCAGCAGCCGGGGACGGACAGACTCCTACAATGAGCAGTTCTTC. This codes for CASSRGRTDSYNEQFF.

The genes are TRBV15 and TRBJ2-7; 8 bases are a match to TRBD1. CDR1 and CDR2 (germline): LNHNV, YYDKDF (reference sequence). V dropped 5 bases and J dropped 3; count of bases not matched to a gene: 3. The CDR3 loop spans 13 amino acids. The CDR3 reads CATSRDRNYEQYF. As DNA, the CDR3 is TGTGCCACCAGCCGGGACAGGAACTACGAGCAGTACTTC.

J is TRBJ2-5 and V is TRBV11-2, with D unresolved. The end of the DNA is better explained by TRBJ2-7, so the J call may be wrong. CDR3 size: 15 residues. Germline V gene sequence: CDR1 SGHAT, CDR2 FQNNGV. The CDR3 bases are TGTGCCAGCAGCTTATCAGGAACCCTCTCCTACGAGCAGTACTTC. Protein: CASSLSGTLSYEQYF.

The chain employs TRBV5-6 and TRBJ2-1; 7 nucleotides line up with TRBD1. The V and J ends lost 4 bases and 0 bases, in that order; junction bases with no gene match: 10. The CDR3 is 17 amino acids. Germline-derived CDR1 and CDR2 are SGHDT and YYEEEE. The CDR3 coding sequence is TGTGCCAGCAGCCCCGCCGGGACAGTAACCTCCTACAATGAGCAGTTCTTC. Amino acids: CASSPAGTVTSYNEQFF.

The chain joins TRBV9 to TRBJ2-1; possible D gene TRBD1, 6 bases. This CDR3 contains 16 residues. The ends were cut back, 4 bases at V and 4 bases at J, with 18 bases in the middle. Germline values: CDR1 SGDLS, CDR2 YYNGEE. CDR3 sequence: CASSSPRDTTYNEQFF. Written as DNA, the CDR3 is TGTGCCAGCAGCTCTCCCCGGGACACAACTTACAATGAGCAGTTCTTC.

The J gene is TRBJ2-7, the V gene TRBV19; 9 nucleotides agree with TRBD2. CDR3 size: 15 residues. Per the germline V gene, CDR1 is LNHDA and CDR2 is SQIVND (reference sequence). Unmatched junction bases numbered 9, after V lost 6 bases and J lost 3 bases. The CDR3 is CASRQAGGDLYEQYF. Written as DNA, the CDR3 is TGTGCCAGTAGGCAAGCGGGAGGAGACCTCTACGAGCAGTACTTC.